The present entry profiles one TCR beta chain with its context. Germline CDR1 reads SGHAT; CDR2 reads FQDESV (reference sequence). This CDR3 region has 15 residues. J was trimmed by 0 bases and V by 6 bases; bases with no gene match: 6. The data were taken from a study of CD8+ T cells in alopecia areata. Study-level background: Twice daily, treated patients received 5 to 10 mg of oral tofacitinib.

RNA, once extracted, was reverse transcribed into cDNA for use as the sequencing template. Only in-frame clones appear in the TCRdb table, and some are missing; sequencing was by immunoSEQ multiplex PCR. The sample consists of about 200,000 clones, 50% to 70% of them appearing once. The rearrangement links TRBV11-1 to TRBJ2-3, with 7 bases lining up with TRBD2. The TCR sequence derives from a human donor with alopecia areata. Sequencing was performed on CD4+ T cells sorted from blood, taken at week 0. This CDR3 is CASRAGRSSTDTQYF. As DNA, the CDR3 is TGTGCCAGCAGAGCCGGGAGGAGTAGCACAGATACGCAGTATTTT.